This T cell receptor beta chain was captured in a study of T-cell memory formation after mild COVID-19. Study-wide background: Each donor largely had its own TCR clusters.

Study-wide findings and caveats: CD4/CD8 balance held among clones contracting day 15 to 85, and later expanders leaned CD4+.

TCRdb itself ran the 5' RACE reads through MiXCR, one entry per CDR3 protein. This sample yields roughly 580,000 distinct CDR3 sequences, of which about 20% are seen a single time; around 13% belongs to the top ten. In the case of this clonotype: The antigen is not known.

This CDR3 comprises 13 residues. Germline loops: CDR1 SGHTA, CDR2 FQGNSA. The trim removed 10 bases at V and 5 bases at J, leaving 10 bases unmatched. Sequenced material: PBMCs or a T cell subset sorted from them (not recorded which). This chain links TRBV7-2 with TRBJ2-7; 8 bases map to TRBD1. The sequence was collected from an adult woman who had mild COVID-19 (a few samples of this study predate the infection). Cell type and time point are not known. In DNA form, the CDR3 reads TGTGCCACCAATAGGGGACAGGCGAACGAGCAGTACTTC. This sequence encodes CATNRGQANEQYF.